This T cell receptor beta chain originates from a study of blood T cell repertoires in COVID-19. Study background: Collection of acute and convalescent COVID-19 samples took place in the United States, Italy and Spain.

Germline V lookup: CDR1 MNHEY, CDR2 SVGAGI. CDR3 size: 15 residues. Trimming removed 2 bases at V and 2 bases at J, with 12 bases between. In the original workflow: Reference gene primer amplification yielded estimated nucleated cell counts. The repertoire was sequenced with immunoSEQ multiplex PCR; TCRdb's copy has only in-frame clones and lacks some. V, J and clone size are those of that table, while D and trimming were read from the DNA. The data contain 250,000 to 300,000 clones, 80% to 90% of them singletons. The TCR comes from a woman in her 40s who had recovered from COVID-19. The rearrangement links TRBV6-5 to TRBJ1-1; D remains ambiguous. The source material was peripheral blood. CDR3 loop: CASSYEGAPNTEAFF. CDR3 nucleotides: TGTGCCAGCAGTTACGAAGGAGCACCAAACACTGAAGCTTTCTTT.